The clone carrying this T cell receptor (beta chain) was observed once. The protocol was immunoSEQ multiplex PCR, while the TCRdb copy is restricted to in-frame clones and leaves out a portion. This sample has 120,000 or so clones, with roughly 87% found just once. This entry belongs to a study of blood T cell repertoires in COVID-19. CDR3 length equals 15 residues. CDR1 and CDR2 (germline): SGHKS, YYEKEE (reference sequence). The trim removed 4 bases at V and 0 bases at J, leaving 3 bases unmatched. This clonotype originated in a woman of 80 years or more with acute or convalescent COVID-19. Material: peripheral blood. The V call is TRBV5-5, the J call TRBJ1-2; 10 bases map to TRBD1. The CDR3 DNA is TGTGCCAGCAGCCGGGGACAGGGGACTAACTATGGCTACACCTTC. It encodes CASSRGQGTNYGYTF.